A single sample is the source of the 2 T cell receptor beta chains below, sequenced in a study of cytomegalovirus exposure and HLA in healthy donors. Primers included in the PCR were 60 Vbeta and 13 Jbeta primers. Repertoires were generated with immunoSEQ multiplex PCR, while TCRdb's copy carries only in-frame clones and drops some. The repertoire holds some 90,000 clones, with under 90% as singletons. Sequenced material: PBMCs. Receptors were obtained from a woman in her 70s in good health and CMV-seropositive.

This clone was recorded once. The chain carries TRBV9 and TRBJ2-6, with 10 nucleotides matching TRBD2. CDR1 and CDR2 (germline): SGDLS, YYNGEE. V shed 4 bases, J shed 2 bases, and the junction held 6 bases outside the gene matches. CDR3 length: 17 residues. DNA of the CDR3: TGTGCCAGCAGCAGGCTAGCGGGAGATACTGGGGCCAACGTCCTGACTTTC. It yields the protein CASSRLAGDTGANVLTF.

The V gene is TRBV7-3, the J gene TRBJ2-1, with D perhaps TRBD2 (5 bases). The CDR3 length is 13 residues. V gave up 4 bases and J gave up 5 bases, with 9 bases separating them. Germline lookup yields CDR1 SGHTA and CDR2 FQGTGA. The DNA for the CDR3 is TGTGCCAGCAGCTCATCAGCGGACAATGAGCAGTTCTTC. This gives the protein CASSSSADNEQFF. Together with reference TRBV7-3 and TRBJ2-1, the CDR3 gives the full variable domain: GAGVSQTPSNKVTEKGKYVELRCDPISGHTALYWYRQSLGQGPEFLIYFQGTGAADDSGLPNDRFFAVRPEGSVSTLKIQRTERGDSAVYLCASSSSADNEQFFGPGTRLTVL.